This T cell receptor beta chain was found in a study of blood T cell repertoires in COVID-19. TCRdb's copy holds only in-frame clones and misses some; the assay was immunoSEQ multiplex PCR. The table includes 130,000 to 150,000 clones, 81% detected once. From germline, CDR1 is MNHEY and CDR2 SMNVEV (reference sequence). The CDR3 contains 15 residues. With 2 bases removed from V and 2 bases from J, the gap between germline ends came to 13 bases. The sample taken for sequencing was peripheral blood. The rearrangement uses TRBV27 and TRBJ2-7; no clear D. The sequence was collected from a human donor in a cohort sampled during active COVID-19. The DNA for the CDR3 is TGTGCCAGCAGTTTAAGTCTTCAGCGCACCTACGAGCAGTACTTC. It specifies CASSLSLQRTYEQYF.